Detailed here is one T cell receptor beta chain. As yet, its antigen is unknown. The data belong to a study of T cell repertoires in cytomegalovirus infection. TCRdb analysed the reads with MiXCR anew, one entry per CDR3 protein. The table includes about 83,000 distinct CDR3 sequences, about half detected once. The germline CDR1 and CDR2 sequences are SGHTA and FQGNSA. V gave up 1 base and J gave up 5 bases; unmatched junction bases: 17. The CDR3 spans 20 residues. The chain has TRBV7-2 and TRBJ1-5; 10 nucleotides align to TRBD1. Sequencing used CD8+ T cells from cultured PBMCs, obtained from culture after CMV antigen stimulation. The source of this sequence is a human donor in good health (CMV status not recorded). Some clones in this sample may be carry-over from other donors' samples. Here the CDR3 DNA reads TGTGCCAGCAGCTTAGGGTTTCGGGACAGGGGCAGGTTTCGGGATCAGCCCCAGCATTTT. This gives the protein CASSLGFRDRGRFRDQPQHF.